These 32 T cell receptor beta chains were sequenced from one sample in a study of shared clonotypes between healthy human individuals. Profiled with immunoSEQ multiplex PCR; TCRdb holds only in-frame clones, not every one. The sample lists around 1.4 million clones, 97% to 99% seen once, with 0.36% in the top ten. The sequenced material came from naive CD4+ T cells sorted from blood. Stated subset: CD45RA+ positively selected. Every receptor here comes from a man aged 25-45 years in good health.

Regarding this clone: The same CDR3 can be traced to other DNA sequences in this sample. CDR3 DNA sequence: TGCGCCAGCAGCTTGGAAGGGGGCAGGGGCACAGATACGCAGTATTTT. It yields the protein CASSLEGGRGTDTQYF. The rearrangement joins TRBV5-1 to TRBJ2-3; 7 bases align to TRBD1. Germline lookup yields CDR1 SGHRS and CDR2 YFSETQ. The CDR3 has 16 amino acids. J lost 1 base, V lost 0 bases, and 5 bases had no gene match.

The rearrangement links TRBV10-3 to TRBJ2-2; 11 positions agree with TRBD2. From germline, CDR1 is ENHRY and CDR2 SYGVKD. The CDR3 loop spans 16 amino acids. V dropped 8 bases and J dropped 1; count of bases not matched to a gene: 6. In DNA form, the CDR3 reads TGTGCCATCGGCCTAGCGGGAGGCTTGAACACCGGGGAGCTGTTTTTT. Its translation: CAIGLAGGLNTGELFF.

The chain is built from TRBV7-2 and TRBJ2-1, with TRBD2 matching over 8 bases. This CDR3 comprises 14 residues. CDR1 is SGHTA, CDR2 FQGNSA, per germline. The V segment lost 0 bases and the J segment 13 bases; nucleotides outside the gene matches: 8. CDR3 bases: TGTGCCAGCAGCTTAGCGAATCGGGCGGGAGGTCAGTTCTTC. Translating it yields CASSLANRAGGQFF.

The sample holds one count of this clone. As DNA, the CDR3 is TGTGCCAGCAGCCAAGCTTTTGCGGACACCTACAATGAGCAGTTCTTC. This gives the protein CASSQAFADTYNEQFF. The chain recombines TRBV4-2 with TRBJ2-1; maybe TRBD1 (5 bases). CDR1 and CDR2 from the germline V gene are LGHNA and YNFKEQ. Deletions cut 1 base from V and 2 bases from J, with 12 bases between. The CDR3 covers 16 residues.

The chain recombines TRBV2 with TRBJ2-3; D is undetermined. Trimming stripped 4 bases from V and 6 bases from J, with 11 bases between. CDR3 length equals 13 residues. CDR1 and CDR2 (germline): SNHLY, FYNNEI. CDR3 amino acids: CASSVRGMDTQYF. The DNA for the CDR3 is TGTGCCAGCAGTGTTCGCGGTATGGATACGCAGTATTTT.

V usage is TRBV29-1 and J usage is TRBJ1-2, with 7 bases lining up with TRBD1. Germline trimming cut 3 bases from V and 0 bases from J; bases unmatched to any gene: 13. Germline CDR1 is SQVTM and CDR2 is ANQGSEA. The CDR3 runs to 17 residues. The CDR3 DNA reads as TGCAGCGTTGAGAGGGGGTCGGGGACAGAGACTAACTATGGCTACACCTTC. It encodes CSVERGSGTETNYGYTF.

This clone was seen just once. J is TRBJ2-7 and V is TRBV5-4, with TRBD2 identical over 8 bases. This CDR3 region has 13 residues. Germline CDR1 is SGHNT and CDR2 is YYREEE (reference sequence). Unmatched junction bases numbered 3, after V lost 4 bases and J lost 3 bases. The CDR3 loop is CASSVGLVYEQYF. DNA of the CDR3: TGTGCCAGCAGCGTGGGACTAGTCTACGAGCAGTACTTC.

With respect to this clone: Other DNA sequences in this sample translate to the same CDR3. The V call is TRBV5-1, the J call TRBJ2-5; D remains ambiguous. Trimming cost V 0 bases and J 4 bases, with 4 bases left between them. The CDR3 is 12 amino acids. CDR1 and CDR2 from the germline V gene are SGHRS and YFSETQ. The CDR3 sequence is CASSLETETQYF. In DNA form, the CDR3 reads TGCGCCAGCAGCTTGGAAACAGAGACCCAGTACTTC. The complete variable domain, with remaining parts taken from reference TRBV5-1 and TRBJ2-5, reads KAGVTQTPRYLIKTRGQQVTLSCSPISGHRSVSWYQQTPGQGLQFLFEYFSETQRNKGNFPGRFSGRQFSNSRSEMNVSTLELGDSALYLCASSLETETQYFGPGTRLLVL.

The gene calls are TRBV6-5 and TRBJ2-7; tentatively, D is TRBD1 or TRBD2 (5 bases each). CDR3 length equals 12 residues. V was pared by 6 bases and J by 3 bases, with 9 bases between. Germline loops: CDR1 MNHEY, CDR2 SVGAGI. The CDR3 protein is CASSRDRYEQYF. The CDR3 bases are TGTGCCAGCAGCAGGGACCGCTACGAGCAGTACTTC.

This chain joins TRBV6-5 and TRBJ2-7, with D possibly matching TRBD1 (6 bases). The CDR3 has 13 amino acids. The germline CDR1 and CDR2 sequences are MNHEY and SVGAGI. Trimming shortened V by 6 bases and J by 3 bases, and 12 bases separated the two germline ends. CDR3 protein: CASSRGDFYEQYF. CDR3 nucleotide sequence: TGTGCCAGCAGCAGGGGTGATTTCTACGAGCAGTACTTC.

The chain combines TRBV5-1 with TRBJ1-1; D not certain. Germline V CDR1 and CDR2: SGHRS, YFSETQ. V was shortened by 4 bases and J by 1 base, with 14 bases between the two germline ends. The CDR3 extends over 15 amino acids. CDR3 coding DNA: TGCGCCAGCAGCCCGACTCTAGCGGAGAACACTGAAGCTTTCTTT. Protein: CASSPTLAENTEAFF.

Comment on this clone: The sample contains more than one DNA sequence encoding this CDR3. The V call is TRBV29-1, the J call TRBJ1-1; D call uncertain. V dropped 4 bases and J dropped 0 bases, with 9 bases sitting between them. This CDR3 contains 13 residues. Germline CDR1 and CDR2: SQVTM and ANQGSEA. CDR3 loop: CSVVGRMNTEAFF. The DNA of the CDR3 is TGCAGCGTTGTTGGCAGGATGAACACTGAAGCTTTCTTT.

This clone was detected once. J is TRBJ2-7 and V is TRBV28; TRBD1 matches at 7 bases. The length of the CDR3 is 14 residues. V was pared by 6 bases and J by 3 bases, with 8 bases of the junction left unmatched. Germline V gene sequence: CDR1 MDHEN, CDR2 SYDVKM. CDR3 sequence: CASSFRNRGYEQYF. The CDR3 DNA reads TGTGCCAGCAGCTTTAGGAACAGGGGCTACGAGCAGTACTTC.

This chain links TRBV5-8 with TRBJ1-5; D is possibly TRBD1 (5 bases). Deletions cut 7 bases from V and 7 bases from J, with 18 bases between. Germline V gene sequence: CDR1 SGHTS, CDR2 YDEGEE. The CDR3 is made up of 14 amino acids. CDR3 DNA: TGTGCCAGCGAGTGGGACCCCAGACAGCAGCCCCAGCATTTT. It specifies CASEWDPRQQPQHF.

Here the CDR3 DNA reads TGTGCCAGTAGTGTTAGCACAGATACGCAGTATTTT. It encodes CASSVSTDTQYF. V and J are TRBV19 and TRBJ2-3; D call uncertain. This CDR3 region has 12 residues. Germline V gene data show CDR1 as LNHDA and CDR2 as SQIVND (reference sequence). Trimming cost V 5 bases and J 0 bases, with 3 bases left between them.

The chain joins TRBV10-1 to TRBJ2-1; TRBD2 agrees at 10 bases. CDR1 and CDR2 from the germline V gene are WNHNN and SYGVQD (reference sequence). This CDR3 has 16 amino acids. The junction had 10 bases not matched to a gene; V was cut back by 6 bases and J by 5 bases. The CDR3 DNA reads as TGCGCCAGCAGCGCCGGGACTAGCGCCGGACACAATGAGCAGTTCTTC. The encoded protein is CASSAGTSAGHNEQFF.

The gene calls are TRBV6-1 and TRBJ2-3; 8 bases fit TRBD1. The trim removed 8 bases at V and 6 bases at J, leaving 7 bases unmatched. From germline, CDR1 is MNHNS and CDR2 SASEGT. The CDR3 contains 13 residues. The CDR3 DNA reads TGTGCCAGCCATGTCAGGGGGCAGGATACGCAGTATTTT. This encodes CASHVRGQDTQYF.

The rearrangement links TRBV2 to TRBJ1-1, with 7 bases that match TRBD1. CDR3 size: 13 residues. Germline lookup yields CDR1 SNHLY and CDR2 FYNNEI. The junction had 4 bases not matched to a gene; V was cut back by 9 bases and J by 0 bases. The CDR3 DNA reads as TGTGCCAGGCGGGACAGCCTGAACACTGAAGCTTTCTTT. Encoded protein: CARRDSLNTEAFF.

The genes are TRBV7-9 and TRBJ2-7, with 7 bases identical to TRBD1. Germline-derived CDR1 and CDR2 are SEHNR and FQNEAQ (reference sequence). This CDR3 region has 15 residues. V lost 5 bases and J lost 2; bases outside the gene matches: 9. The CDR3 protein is CASSRLTGRAYEQYF. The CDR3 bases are TGTGCCAGCAGCCGCCTGACAGGGCGAGCCTACGAGCAGTACTTC.

CDR3 in DNA: TGTGCCAGCAGTCATACCGGGACAGGGCTGTTGTCCCAGCATTTT. It is translated as CASSHTGTGLLSQHF. This sequence joins TRBV6-6 and TRBJ1-5, with 9 bases lining up with TRBD1. Germline V CDR1 and CDR2: MNHNY, SVGAGI (reference sequence). CDR3 length: 15 amino acids. J gave up 11 bases and V 5 bases, and 13 bases lay outside the gene matches.

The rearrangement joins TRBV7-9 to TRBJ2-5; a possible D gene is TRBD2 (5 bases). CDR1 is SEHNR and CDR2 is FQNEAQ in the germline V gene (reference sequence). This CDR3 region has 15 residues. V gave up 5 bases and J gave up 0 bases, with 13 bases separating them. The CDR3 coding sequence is TGTGCCAGCAGCCCGAAAGGGAGCTACCAAGAGACCCAGTACTTC. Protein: CASSPKGSYQETQYF.

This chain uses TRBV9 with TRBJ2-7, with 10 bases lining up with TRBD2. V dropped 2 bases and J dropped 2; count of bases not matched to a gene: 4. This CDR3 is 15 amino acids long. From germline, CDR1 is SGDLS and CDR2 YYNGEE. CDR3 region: CASSVSSGGTYEQYF. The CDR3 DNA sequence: TGTGCCAGCAGCGTCTCTAGCGGGGGAACCTACGAGCAGTACTTC.

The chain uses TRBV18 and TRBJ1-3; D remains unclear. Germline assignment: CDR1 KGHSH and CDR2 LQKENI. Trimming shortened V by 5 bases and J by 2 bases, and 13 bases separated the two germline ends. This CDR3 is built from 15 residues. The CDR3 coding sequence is TGTGCCAGCTCATCCGAGCCGGCTCCTGGAAACACCATATATTTT. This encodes CASSSEPAPGNTIYF.

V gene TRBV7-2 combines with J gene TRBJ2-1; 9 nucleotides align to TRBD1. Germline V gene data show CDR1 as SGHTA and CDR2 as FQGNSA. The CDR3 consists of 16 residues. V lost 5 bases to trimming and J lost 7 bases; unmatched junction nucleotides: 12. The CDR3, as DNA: TGTGCCAGCAGCCGCACGACAGGGGGAGGTTTGAATGAGCAGTTCTTC. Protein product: CASSRTTGGGLNEQFF.

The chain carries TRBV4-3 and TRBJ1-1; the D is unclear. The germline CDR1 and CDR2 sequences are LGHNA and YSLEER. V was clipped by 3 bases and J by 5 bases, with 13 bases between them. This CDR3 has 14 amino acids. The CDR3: CASSHRPGGTEAFF. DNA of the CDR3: TGCGCCAGCAGCCACCGACCAGGCGGGACTGAAGCTTTCTTT.

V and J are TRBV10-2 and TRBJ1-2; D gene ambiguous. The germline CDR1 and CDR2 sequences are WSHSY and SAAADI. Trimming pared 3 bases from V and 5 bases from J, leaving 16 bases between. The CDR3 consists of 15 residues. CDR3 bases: TGCGCCAGCAGTGACCCCGGGCCCTGGGGTTATGGCTACACCTTC. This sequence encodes CASSDPGPWGYGYTF.

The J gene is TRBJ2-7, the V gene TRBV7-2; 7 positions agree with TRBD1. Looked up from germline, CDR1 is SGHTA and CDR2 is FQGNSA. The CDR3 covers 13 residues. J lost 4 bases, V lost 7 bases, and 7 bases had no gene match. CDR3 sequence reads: CASKGGPTYEQYF. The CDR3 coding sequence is TGTGCCAGCAAAGGGGGCCCGACTTACGAGCAGTACTTC.

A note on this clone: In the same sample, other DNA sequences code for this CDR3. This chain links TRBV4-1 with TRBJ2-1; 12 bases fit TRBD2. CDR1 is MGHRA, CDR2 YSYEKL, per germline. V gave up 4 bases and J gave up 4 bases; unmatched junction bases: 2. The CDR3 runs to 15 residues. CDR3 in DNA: TGCGCCAGCAGCCGAGGACTAGCGGGATACAATGAGCAGTTCTTC. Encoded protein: CASSRGLAGYNEQFF.

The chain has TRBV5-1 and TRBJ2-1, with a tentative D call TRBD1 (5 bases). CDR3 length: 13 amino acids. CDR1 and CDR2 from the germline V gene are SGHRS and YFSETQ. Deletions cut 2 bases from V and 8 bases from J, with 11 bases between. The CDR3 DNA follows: TGCGCCAGCAGCTTTTCAGGGCGTGATGAGCAGTTCTTC. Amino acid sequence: CASSFSGRDEQFF.

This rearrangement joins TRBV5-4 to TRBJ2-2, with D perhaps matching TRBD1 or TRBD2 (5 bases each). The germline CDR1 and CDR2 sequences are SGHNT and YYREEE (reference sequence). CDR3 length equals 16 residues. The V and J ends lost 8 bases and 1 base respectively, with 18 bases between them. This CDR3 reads CASQRGPQENTGELFF. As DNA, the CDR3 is TGTGCCAGTCAAAGGGGACCTCAAGAGAACACCGGGGAGCTGTTTTTT. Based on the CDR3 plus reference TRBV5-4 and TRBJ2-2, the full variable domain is ETGVTQSPTHLIKTRGQQVTLRCSSQSGHNTVSWYQQALGQGPQFIFQYYREEENGRGNFPPRFSGLQFPNYSSELNVNALELDDSALYLCASQRGPQENTGELFFGEGSRLTVL.

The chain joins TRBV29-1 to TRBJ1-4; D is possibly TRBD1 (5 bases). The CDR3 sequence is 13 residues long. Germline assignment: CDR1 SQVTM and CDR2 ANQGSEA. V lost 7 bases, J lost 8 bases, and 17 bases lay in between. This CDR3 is CSARKGEIEKLFF. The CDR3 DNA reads TGCAGCGCCCGGAAAGGGGAAATCGAAAAACTGTTTTTT.

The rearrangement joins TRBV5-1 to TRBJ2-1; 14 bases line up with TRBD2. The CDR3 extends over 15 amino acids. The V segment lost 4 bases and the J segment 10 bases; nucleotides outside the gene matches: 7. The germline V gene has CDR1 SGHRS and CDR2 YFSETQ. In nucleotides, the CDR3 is TGCGCCAGCAGCGTGGGACTAGCGGGAGCCTTGGAGCAGTTCTTC. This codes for CASSVGLAGALEQFF.